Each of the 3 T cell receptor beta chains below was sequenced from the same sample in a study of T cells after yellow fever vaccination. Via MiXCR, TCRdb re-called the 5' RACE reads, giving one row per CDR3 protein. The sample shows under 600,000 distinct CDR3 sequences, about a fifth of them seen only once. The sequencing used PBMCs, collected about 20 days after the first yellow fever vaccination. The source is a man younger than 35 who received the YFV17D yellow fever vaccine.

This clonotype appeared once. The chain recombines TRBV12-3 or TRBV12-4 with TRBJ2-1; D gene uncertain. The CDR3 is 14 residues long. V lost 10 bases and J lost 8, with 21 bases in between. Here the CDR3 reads CAKSKNRRRDEQFF. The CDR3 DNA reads TGTGCCAAGAGCAAGAATAGGCGACGGGATGAGCAGTTCTTC.

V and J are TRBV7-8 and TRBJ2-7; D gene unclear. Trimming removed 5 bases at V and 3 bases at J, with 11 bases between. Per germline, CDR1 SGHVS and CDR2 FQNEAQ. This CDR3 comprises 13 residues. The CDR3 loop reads CASSPGSDYEQYV. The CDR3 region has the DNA TGTGCCAGCAGCCCCGGGTCCGACTACGAGCAGTACGTC.

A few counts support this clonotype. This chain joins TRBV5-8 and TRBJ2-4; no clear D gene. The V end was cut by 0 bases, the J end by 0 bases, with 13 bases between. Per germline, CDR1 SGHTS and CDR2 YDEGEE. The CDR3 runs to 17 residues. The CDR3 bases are TGTGCCAGCAGCTTGGTCGCTGGGCCGATAGCCAAAAACATTCAGTACTTC. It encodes CASSLVAGPIAKNIQYF.